A single sample gave rise to the 27 T cell receptor beta chains below, sequenced in a study of T cells after yellow fever vaccination. TCRdb ran MiXCR on the 5' RACE reads and lists one entry per CDR3 protein. The table lists some 560,000 distinct CDR3 sequences, roughly a fifth of them singletons. This material consisted of PBMCs, taken 15 days after the yellow fever booster vaccination. The receptors stem from a man between 25 and 39 years old who received the YFV17D yellow fever vaccine.

V usage is TRBV4-2 and J usage is TRBJ2-5, with 11 bases fitting TRBD2. J was trimmed by 3 bases and V by 3 bases; bases with no gene match: 9. This CDR3 has 17 amino acids. Germline values: CDR1 LGHNA, CDR2 YNFKEQ. Here the CDR3 DNA reads TGTGCCAGCAGCCAGGCCAAACTAGCGGGAGAGAAAGAGACCCAGTACTTC. It codes for CASSQAKLAGEKETQYF.

The rearrangement uses TRBV6-5 and TRBJ1-4; D is possibly TRBD1 (5 bases). The CDR3 totals 13 residues. Germline CDR1 MNHEY, CDR2 SVGAGI. V shed 8 bases and J shed 0 bases, with 7 bases lying between them. CDR3: CASGGATNEKLFF. CDR3 DNA sequence: TGTGCCAGCGGAGGGGCAACTAATGAAAAACTGTTTTTT.

The chain couples TRBV11-2 to TRBJ2-3; 12 bases map to TRBD2. Germline trimming cut 5 bases from V and 6 bases from J; bases unmatched to any gene: 15. CDR1 is SGHAT, CDR2 FQNNGV, per germline. The CDR3 is made up of 18 amino acids. Written as DNA, the CDR3 is TGTGCCAGCAGCCGCGTGTGGTCTAGCGGGAGGGGGGGGGATACGCAGTATTTT. This gives the protein CASSRVWSSGRGGDTQYF.

This clonotype came up a few times. The chain combines TRBV9 with TRBJ1-1; perhaps TRBD1 as D (5 bases). CDR3 length equals 15 residues. Trimming removed 3 bases at V and 4 bases at J, with 16 bases between. Germline V CDR1 and CDR2: SGDLS, YYNGEE. This CDR3 reads CASSAATADVTEAFF. Here the CDR3 DNA reads TGTGCCAGCAGCGCCGCGACAGCGGATGTCACTGAAGCTTTCTTT.

A few counts support this clonotype. The rearrangement joins TRBV20-1 to TRBJ2-3, with 7 bases matching TRBD2. The CDR3 extends over 13 amino acids. The germline V gene has CDR1 DFQATT and CDR2 SNEGSKA (reference sequence). J gave up 5 bases and V 6 bases, and 8 bases lay outside the gene matches. The CDR3 region has the DNA TGCAGTGCGCCTAGCGGTCCGGGAGATACGCAGTATTTT. Translated, it gives CSAPSGPGDTQYF.

This clonotype was seen at least ten times. The chain combines TRBV7-2 with TRBJ2-7, with 7 nucleotides matching TRBD1. V was clipped by 4 bases and J by 3 bases; unmatched bases: 3. CDR1 and CDR2 (germline): SGHTA, FQGNSA. The CDR3 sequence is 13 residues long. CDR3 sequence: CASSSGQNYEQYF. The CDR3 nucleotides read TGTGCCAGCAGCTCGGGACAGAACTACGAGCAGTACTTC.

The table lists this clonotype with a count of one. A much more abundant neighbour one base away suggests this may be a read error. This chain uses TRBV10-3 with TRBJ2-1; TRBD2 matches at 7 bases. The V and J ends lost 4 bases and 0 bases, in that order; junction bases with no gene match: 0. This CDR3 spans 14 amino acids. Germline CDR1 reads ENHRY; CDR2 reads SYGVKD. Written as DNA, the CDR3 is TGTGCCATCAGTGGCGGGAGCTCCTACAATGAGCAGTTCTTC. This sequence encodes CAISGGSSYNEQFF.

This chain links TRBV21-1 with TRBJ1-2; TRBD1 is taken as the D call from the table, unchecked against the DNA. TRBV21-1 is annotated as a pseudogene. The CDR3 has 17 residues. Written as DNA, the CDR3 is TGTGCCAGCAGCAAAGACCCTCCGGACAGGGAATTTTGTGGCTACACCTTC. This sequence encodes CASSKDPPDREFCGYTF.

This clonotype was observed a handful of times. The chain employs TRBV20-1 and TRBJ2-7, with D perhaps assigned TRBD1 or TRBD2 (5 bases each). This CDR3 is 17 amino acids long. Between the trimmed V and J ends, which lost 6 bases and 0 bases, there was a span of 24 bases. The V gene's germline CDR1 is DFQATT and CDR2 SNEGSKA (reference sequence). Written as DNA, the CDR3 is TGCAGTGCGTACCTCGTGGGGGAGTCGAGGAGCTCCTACGAGCAGTACTTC. It codes for CSAYLVGESRSSYEQYF.

The genes are TRBV24-1 and TRBJ2-5; D is unclear. This CDR3 comprises 12 residues. V lost 4 bases and J lost 7, with 9 bases in between. Germline-derived CDR1 and CDR2 are KGHDR and SFDVKD. The CDR3 region has the DNA TGTGCCACCAGTGACCGTCTCGGGACCCAGTACTTC. Amino acid sequence: CATSDRLGTQYF.

This clonotype was seen a few times. J is TRBJ1-5 and V is TRBV28, with a tentative D call TRBD1 (5 bases). The CDR3 extends over 14 amino acids. The germline CDR1 and CDR2 sequences are MDHEN and SYDVKM. Trimming removed 6 bases from V and 0 bases from J, with 9 bases in between. The CDR3 here is CASSSGISNQPQHF. DNA of the CDR3: TGTGCCAGCAGCTCAGGGATTAGCAATCAGCCCCAGCATTTT.

This chain connects TRBV20-1 to TRBJ2-7; 9 nucleotides line up with TRBD1. The V gene end was trimmed by 6 bases and the J gene end by 0 bases; junction bases not matched to a gene: 12. The CDR3 covers 16 residues. Germline V gives CDR1 DFQATT, CDR2 SNEGSKA (reference sequence). In DNA form, the CDR3 reads TGCAGTGCGGCCGGGACAGGGAGGATTATCTCCTACGAGCAGTACTTC. Encoded protein: CSAAGTGRIISYEQYF.

The V gene is TRBV6-2 or TRBV6-3, the J gene TRBJ2-7; TRBD1 matches 7 bases. The CDR3 has 12 residues. V shed 8 bases, J shed 5 bases, and the junction held 6 bases outside the gene matches. Germline lookup yields CDR1 MNHEY and CDR2 SVGEGT. CDR3 coding DNA: TGTGCCAGCGGCAACAGGGGACACGAGCAGTACTTC. Residues: CASGNRGHEQYF.

In this sample, this clonotype turned up a few times. The chain links TRBV25-1 to TRBJ1-6, with a possible D match to TRBD1 (5 bases). Germline assignment: CDR1 MGHDK and CDR2 SYGVNS. The CDR3 spans 15 residues. Trimming stripped 2 bases from V and 6 bases from J, with 11 bases between. Written as DNA, the CDR3 is TGTGCCAGCAGTGAACAGGGCCCCGGTAATTCACCCCTCCACTTT. Protein product: CASSEQGPGNSPLHF. Combining the CDR3 with reference TRBV25-1 and TRBJ1-6 gives the whole variable domain EADIYQTPRYLVIGTGKKITLECSQTMGHDKMYWYQQDPGMELHLIHYSYGVNSTEKGDLSSESTVSRIRTEHFPLTLESARPSHTSQYLCASSEQGPGNSPLHFGNGTRLTVT.

In its sample, this clonotype was seen a few times. The chain is built from TRBV10-2 and TRBJ2-2; TRBD2 matches 7 bases. The J segment lost 2 bases and the V segment lost 4 bases, leaving 4 bases of the junction unmatched. The length of the CDR3 is 15 residues. Germline V CDR1 and CDR2: WSHSY, SAAADI. This CDR3 reads CASSVASGNTGELFF. The CDR3 DNA follows: TGCGCCAGCAGTGTGGCTAGCGGTAACACCGGGGAGCTGTTTTTT.

The J gene is TRBJ2-5, the V gene TRBV27, with D maybe TRBD2 (5 bases). V was pared by 4 bases and J by 5 bases, with 14 bases between. CDR1 is MNHEY and CDR2 is SMNVEV in the germline V gene (reference sequence). The CDR3 extends over 14 amino acids. The CDR3 loop reads CASSSHRSGETQYF. The CDR3 DNA is TGTGCCAGCAGTTCCCACCGTTCGGGGGAGACCCAGTACTTC.

J is TRBJ2-2 and V is TRBV12-3 or TRBV12-4; D is possibly TRBD2 (6 bases). This CDR3 is 16 amino acids long. V was shortened by 4 bases and J by 1 base, with 13 bases between the two germline ends. The CDR3 is CASSWSQRVNTGELFF. CDR3 sequence (DNA): TGTGCCAGCAGTTGGTCGCAGCGGGTGAACACCGGGGAGCTGTTTTTT.

This clonotype came up a few times. V and J are TRBV7-6 and TRBJ2-5, with a weak D call TRBD2 (6 bases). The germline V and J ends were trimmed by 5 bases and 5 bases, with 12 bases remaining between them. The germline V gene encodes CDR1 SGHVS and CDR2 FNYEAQ. The CDR3 sequence is 13 residues long. The CDR3 DNA sequence: TGTGCCAGCAGCCCCGGGACTTTCGAGACCCAGTACTTC. This gives the protein CASSPGTFETQYF.

The gene calls are TRBV9 and TRBJ2-1; D unresolved. V was cut by 0 bases and J by 9 bases, with 7 bases left in between. The CDR3 is made up of 12 amino acids. Germline CDR1 and CDR2: SGDLS and YYNGEE. The DNA of the CDR3 is TGTGCCAGCAGCGTAGTTACCGGTGAGCAGTTCTTC. Encoded protein: CASSVVTGEQFF.

This chain uses TRBV4-2 with TRBJ2-2; D gene unclear. The CDR3 is 14 amino acids. The V gene's germline CDR1 is LGHNA and CDR2 YNFKEQ. With 5 bases removed from V and 2 bases from J, the gap between germline ends came to 9 bases. CDR3 protein: CASSESSNTGELFF. The CDR3 DNA reads TGTGCCAGCAGCGAATCCAGTAACACCGGGGAGCTGTTTTTT.

Only a few counts were recorded for this clonotype. The J gene is TRBJ2-7, the V gene TRBV5-1, with D maybe TRBD2 (7 bases). The CDR3 extends over 17 amino acids. The germline gives CDR1 SGHRS, CDR2 YFSETQ. Trimming cost V 3 bases and J 0 bases, with 19 bases left between them. The CDR3 DNA sequence: TGCGCCAGCAGCTCCCCTAGGGGGGGACTTAGCTCCTACGAGCAGTACTTC. It is translated as CASSSPRGGLSSYEQYF.

This clonotype was seen a handful of times. This sequence joins TRBV7-9 and TRBJ2-1; 8 bases align to TRBD1. The CDR3 runs 16 residues. The germline gives CDR1 SEHNR, CDR2 FQNEAQ (reference sequence). Trimming cost V 7 bases and J 4 bases; bases outside gene matches: 12. CDR3 sequence (DNA): TGTGCCAGCATTCCCCCCGGACAGGGCATTTACAATGAGCAGTTCTTC. Protein product: CASIPPGQGIYNEQFF.

This chain joins TRBV6-1 and TRBJ2-1; D might be TRBD1 (5 bases). Trimming shortened V by 4 bases and J by 9 bases, and 13 bases separated the two germline ends. The CDR3 runs 13 residues. Germline CDR1 MNHNS, CDR2 SASEGT. The CDR3 bases are TGTGCCAGCAGTGCCTACAGGTTTGGTGAGCAGTTCTTC. Protein sequence: CASSAYRFGEQFF.

V usage is TRBV25-1 and J usage is TRBJ2-5; the D is unclear. The germline CDR1 and CDR2 sequences are MGHDK and SYGVNS. With 1 base removed from V and 4 bases from J, the gap between germline ends came to 13 bases. The CDR3 covers 15 residues. CDR3 nucleotide sequence: TGTGCCAGCAGTGAATTCGGATCCCCAATAGAGACCCAGTACTTC. Translation gives CASSEFGSPIETQYF.

The chain joins TRBV7-2 to TRBJ2-2; 10 bases are shared with TRBD2. Trimming cost V 5 bases and J 6 bases; bases outside gene matches: 9. This CDR3 is 16 amino acids long. Germline loops: CDR1 SGHTA, CDR2 FQGNSA. In nucleotides, the CDR3 is TGTGCCAGCAGCCGGGTGGTACTAGCGGGATCCGGGGAGCTGTTTTTT. As protein: CASSRVVLAGSGELFF.

The CDR3 region has the DNA TGTGCCAGCAGAGGACAGCAAGCTTTCTTT. Amino acids: CASRGQQAFF. The V and J genes are TRBV2 and TRBJ1-1; TRBD1 might be the D (6 bases). V was trimmed by 6 bases and J by 9 bases, leaving 8 bases between them. Germline V lookup: CDR1 SNHLY, CDR2 FYNNEI. This CDR3 is 10 amino acids long.

The chain employs TRBV25-1 and TRBJ2-2, with 11 bases fitting TRBD2. Germline V gives CDR1 MGHDK, CDR2 SYGVNS. CDR3 size: 14 residues. Trimming took 6 bases from V and 7 from J; bases not matched to a gene: 4. CDR3 DNA: TGTGCCAGCAGGACTAGCGGGATCGGCGGGGAGCTGTTTTTT. As protein: CASRTSGIGGELFF. The full variable domain, with the rest looked up from reference TRBV25-1 and TRBJ2-2, is EADIYQTPRYLVIGTGKKITLECSQTMGHDKMYWYQQDPGMELHLIHYSYGVNSTEKGDLSSESTVSRIRTEHFPLTLESARPSHTSQYLCASRTSGIGGELFFGEGSRLTVL.